Each of the 3 T cell receptor beta chains below was sequenced from the same sample in a study of regulatory T cells in long-lasting Graves disease. Time point: newly diagnosed GD, antithyroid drugs for less than 3 months. Making the TCR library involved RNA that had been extracted from PBMCs. Through Arm-PCR of CDR3 regions and iRepertoire HTBI primers, TCR beta libraries were built. MiXCR, run by TCRdb on the multiplex PCR reads, gives a single entry per CDR3 protein. The table has approximately 300,000 distinct CDR3 sequences, 18% seen once; the top ten hold less than 45%. Here the sequenced sample was peripheral blood mononuclear cells (PBMCs), taken at new diagnosis, from a patient treated with antithyroid drugs. All receptors come from a female donor with Graves disease.

In its sample, this clonotype was seen many times. The rearrangement joins TRBV4-2 to TRBJ2-7, with 12 bases lining up with TRBD2. In germline, CDR1 is LGHNA, CDR2 YNFKEQ. The CDR3 loop spans 15 amino acids. V trimming: 1 base; J trimming: 7 bases; junction bases outside the gene matches: 5. The CDR3 DNA reads as TGTGCCAGCAGCCAAGCTACTAGCGGGAGGAGAGAGCAGTACTTC. Amino acid sequence: CASSQATSGRREQYF.

The table lists this clonotype with many counts. This sequence joins TRBV5-1 and TRBJ1-2; 9 bases align to TRBD1. V gave up 6 bases and J gave up 8 bases; unmatched junction bases: 11. CDR1 is SGHRS and CDR2 is YFSETQ in the germline V gene. The CDR3 totals 14 residues. DNA for the CDR3: TGCGCCAGCACAGCCGGGATGACAGGGGGAGGCTACACCTTC. Protein sequence: CASTAGMTGGGYTF. Using reference TRBV5-1 and TRBJ1-2 for the parts outside the CDR3, the full variable domain is KAGVTQTPRYLIKTRGQQVTLSCSPISGHRSVSWYQQTPGQGLQFLFEYFSETQRNKGNFPGRFSGRQFSNSRSEMNVSTLELGDSALYLCASTAGMTGGGYTFGSGTRLTVV.

The chain joins TRBV4-2 to TRBJ2-2; TRBD2 aligns across 9 bases. There are 18 residues in the CDR3. Germline V lookup: CDR1 LGHNA, CDR2 YNFKEQ. V shed 1 base, J shed 3 bases, and the junction held 9 bases outside the gene matches. CDR3 loop: CASSQAGAGGPDTGELFF. CDR3 nucleotides: TGTGCCAGCAGCCAAGCGGGTGCGGGAGGGCCGGACACCGGGGAGCTGTTTTTT.